This is a list of T cell receptor beta chains from one sample in a study of CD8 T cells in Susac syndrome. MiXCR, run by TCRdb on the immunoSEQ multiplex PCR reads, gives a single entry per CDR3 protein. Found here are about 430,000 distinct CDR3 sequences, approximately 85% of them singletons; the top ten hold about 0.1%. The sample taken for sequencing was CD8+ T cells from PBMCs. The receptors come from a human donor with multiple sclerosis. Each CDR3 is given with its conserved first and last residue. Each record gives: CDR3 DNA, CDR3 protein, clone size, V gene, J gene, CDR3 length, D gene. The D gene is left open where the match is weak. Size values are once, few and many counts, or a class for expanded clones, and some rows have none.

CDR3 DNA: TGTGCCAGCAGCAACCCCGGGACAGGGGGATCTGGCTACACCTTC
CDR3 protein: CASSNPGTGGSGYTF
clone size: once
V gene: TRBV7-6
J gene: TRBJ1-2
CDR3 length: 15
D gene: TRBD1

CDR3 DNA: TGTGCCAGTAGTATAGGTGGGACAGGGAGCATCGGCGAGCAGTACTTC
CDR3 protein: CASSIGGTGSIGEQYF
clone size: NA
V gene: TRBV19
J gene: TRBJ2-7
CDR3 length: 16
D gene: TRBD1

CDR3 DNA: TGCGCCAGCAGCTTCTTCCAACAGGGGGCTTACAATGAGCAGTTCTTC
CDR3 protein: CASSFFQQGAYNEQFF
clone size: NA
V gene: TRBV5-1
J gene: TRBJ2-1
CDR3 length: 16
D gene: TRBD1

CDR3 DNA: TGCGCCAGCAGCCCAACTGAGGAATTAGATCAGCCCCAGCATTTT
CDR3 protein: CASSPTEELDQPQHF
clone size: NA
V gene: TRBV4-1
J gene: TRBJ1-5
CDR3 length: 15
D gene: NA

CDR3 DNA: TGTGCCAGCAGTTCGAGGACCGAGGCTGCACGCGAGACCCAGTACTTC
CDR3 protein: CASSSRTEAARETQYF
clone size: NA
V gene: TRBV27
J gene: TRBJ2-5
CDR3 length: 16
D gene: NA

CDR3 DNA: TGTGCCAGCAGTCACCCACGAACTAGCAGCAACAATGAGCAGTTCTTC
CDR3 protein: CASSHPRTSSNNEQFF
clone size: NA
V gene: TRBV27
J gene: TRBJ2-1
CDR3 length: 16
D gene: NA

CDR3 DNA: TGTGCCAGCTCACCAGCGCCCACAGGCACAGATACGCAGTATTTT
CDR3 protein: CASSPAPTGTDTQYF
clone size: NA
V gene: TRBV18
J gene: TRBJ2-3
CDR3 length: 15
D gene: NA

CDR3 DNA: TGTGCCAGCAGTTTTTCCGGGACAGGGGGCTATGGCTACACCTTC
CDR3 protein: CASSFSGTGGYGYTF
clone size: NA
V gene: TRBV6-2/TRBV6-3
J gene: TRBJ1-2
CDR3 length: 15
D gene: TRBD1

CDR3 DNA: TGTGCCAGCAGTTACGGGACAGGGTCCTATGGCTACACCTTC
CDR3 protein: CASSYGTGSYGYTF
clone size: NA
V gene: TRBV6-5
J gene: TRBJ1-2
CDR3 length: 14
D gene: TRBD1

CDR3 DNA: TGTGCCAGCAGTTCCCGGCCGTTATCCCACATCTACGAGCAGTACTTC
CDR3 protein: CASSSRPLSHIYEQYF
clone size: NA
V gene: TRBV27
J gene: TRBJ2-7
CDR3 length: 16
D gene: NA

CDR3 DNA: TGTGCCAGCAGTGAAAGTCCAGCAAACTATGGCTACACCTTC
CDR3 protein: CASSESPANYGYTF
clone size: NA
V gene: TRBV2
J gene: TRBJ1-2
CDR3 length: 14
D gene: NA

CDR3 DNA: TGCAGCGTTGAAGATGGGGTGAACACTGAAGCTTTCTTT
CDR3 protein: CSVEDGVNTEAFF
clone size: NA
V gene: TRBV29-1
J gene: TRBJ1-1
CDR3 length: 13
D gene: NA

CDR3 DNA: TGTGCCAGCAGCTTCCCTTACCGACAGGCCAATGAGCAGTTCTTC
CDR3 protein: CASSFPYRQANEQFF
clone size: NA
V gene: TRBV11-2
J gene: TRBJ2-1
CDR3 length: 15
D gene: NA

CDR3 DNA: TGTGCCAGCAGTGAATATAGCGGAAAACCTGGGGATACGCAGTATTTT
CDR3 protein: CASSEYSGKPGDTQYF
clone size: NA
V gene: TRBV27
J gene: TRBJ2-3
CDR3 length: 16
D gene: NA

CDR3 DNA: TGTGCCCGGCCACGGGACGATCGCACAGATACGCAGTATTTT
CDR3 protein: CARPRDDRTDTQYF
clone size: NA
V gene: TRBV2
J gene: TRBJ2-3
CDR3 length: 14
D gene: NA

CDR3 DNA: TGCGCCAGCAGCCAAGAGGCCGGATTGAACACTGAAGCTTTCTTT
CDR3 protein: CASSQEAGLNTEAFF
clone size: NA
V gene: TRBV4-1
J gene: TRBJ1-1
CDR3 length: 15
D gene: NA

CDR3 DNA: TGTGCCAGCAGGTGGACGGGGGGCACTGAAGCTTTCTTT
CDR3 protein: CASRWTGGTEAFF
clone size: few
V gene: TRBV5-4
J gene: TRBJ1-1
CDR3 length: 13
D gene: NA

CDR3 DNA: TGTGCCAGCAGCGTAGGCGCGGGAGAGGGGAATGAGCAGTTCTTC
CDR3 protein: CASSVGAGEGNEQFF
clone size: NA
V gene: TRBV9
J gene: TRBJ2-1
CDR3 length: 15
D gene: TRBD2

CDR3 DNA: TGTGCCAGTAGCCACATATACACTGAAGCTTTCTTT
CDR3 protein: CASSHIYTEAFF
clone size: few
V gene: TRBV19
J gene: TRBJ1-1
CDR3 length: 12
D gene: NA

CDR3 DNA: TGTGCCAGCAGTTTATCGGGATATCCCGGGGAGCTGTTTTTT
CDR3 protein: CASSLSGYPGELFF
clone size: NA
V gene: TRBV28
J gene: TRBJ2-2
CDR3 length: 14
D gene: NA

CDR3 DNA: TGTGCCAGCAGTGAATGGAGAACTTCCTACAATGAGCAGTTCTTC
CDR3 protein: CASSEWRTSYNEQFF
clone size: once
V gene: TRBV6-1
J gene: TRBJ2-1
CDR3 length: 15
D gene: NA

CDR3 DNA: TGCGCCAGCAAGGGTACAGGGAGTGAGCCCCAGCATTTT
CDR3 protein: CASKGTGSEPQHF
clone size: NA
V gene: TRBV4-1
J gene: TRBJ1-5
CDR3 length: 13
D gene: NA

CDR3 DNA: TGTGCCACCACCTTAACTCCCGAATGGACAGGGACGAACACTGAAGCTTTCTTT
CDR3 protein: CATTLTPEWTGTNTEAFF
clone size: NA
V gene: TRBV15
J gene: TRBJ1-1
CDR3 length: 18
D gene: TRBD1

CDR3 DNA: TGCGCCAGCAGCAAAAGACAGCCTAGCAATCAGCCCCAGCATTTT
CDR3 protein: CASSKRQPSNQPQHF
clone size: NA
V gene: TRBV4-1
J gene: TRBJ1-5
CDR3 length: 15
D gene: NA

CDR3 DNA: TGTGCCAGCAGCTTAGTTTCGGGGGAAGCTTTCTTT
CDR3 protein: CASSLVSGEAFF
clone size: once
V gene: TRBV7-9
J gene: TRBJ1-1
CDR3 length: 12
D gene: NA

CDR3 DNA: TGTGCCAGCTCACCCTCGGCCATTGAGAATCAGCCCCAGCATTTT
CDR3 protein: CASSPSAIENQPQHF
clone size: NA
V gene: TRBV18
J gene: TRBJ1-5
CDR3 length: 15
D gene: NA

CDR3 DNA: TGTGCCAGCAGTTACGCTGCTCCGGGCTCCACTGAAGCTTTCTTT
CDR3 protein: CASSYAAPGSTEAFF
clone size: few
V gene: TRBV6-6
J gene: TRBJ1-1
CDR3 length: 15
D gene: NA

CDR3 DNA: TGTGCCAGCAGCTTGTTTTCAGACCCATCCGGGGAGCTGTTTTTT
CDR3 protein: CASSLFSDPSGELFF
clone size: NA
V gene: TRBV5-6
J gene: TRBJ2-2
CDR3 length: 15
D gene: NA

CDR3 DNA: TGCGCCAGCAGCCAAGTTGGACAGAGCAATCAGCCCCAGCATTTT
CDR3 protein: CASSQVGQSNQPQHF
clone size: NA
V gene: TRBV4-1
J gene: TRBJ1-5
CDR3 length: 15
D gene: NA

CDR3 DNA: TGTGCCAGCAGCTCCCCCCGGACAGGTGACGAGCAGTACTTC
CDR3 protein: CASSSPRTGDEQYF
clone size: NA
V gene: TRBV7-9
J gene: TRBJ2-7
CDR3 length: 14
D gene: TRBD1

CDR3 DNA: TGCAGCGTCTCCGGGGGGTTCAATGAGCAGTTCTTC
CDR3 protein: CSVSGGFNEQFF
clone size: NA
V gene: TRBV29-1
J gene: TRBJ2-1
CDR3 length: 12
D gene: TRBD2

CDR3 DNA: TGTGCCAGCAGGGATGGGTTTAACTCCTACAATGAGCAGTTCTTC
CDR3 protein: CASRDGFNSYNEQFF
clone size: NA
V gene: TRBV7-9
J gene: TRBJ2-1
CDR3 length: 15
D gene: NA

CDR3 DNA: TGTGCCAGCAGGGGCAGGGGGACGTATGGCTACACCTTC
CDR3 protein: CASRGRGTYGYTF
clone size: NA
V gene: TRBV12-3/TRBV12-4
J gene: TRBJ1-2
CDR3 length: 13
D gene: TRBD1

CDR3 DNA: TGTGCCAGCAGCTTAGCTAAGGGGCTGACCGAGTACGAGCAGTACTTC
CDR3 protein: CASSLAKGLTEYEQYF
clone size: NA
V gene: TRBV7-9
J gene: TRBJ2-7
CDR3 length: 16
D gene: NA

CDR3 DNA: TGTGCCAGCAGCTTGGACTTGGGCGGCTACACCTTC
CDR3 protein: CASSLDLGGYTF
clone size: few
V gene: TRBV7-8
J gene: TRBJ1-2
CDR3 length: 12
D gene: NA

CDR3 DNA: TGTGCCACCAGCAACCCGCCAGGGGATTCGAGGACTGAAGCTTTCTTT
CDR3 protein: CATSNPPGDSRTEAFF
clone size: NA
V gene: TRBV15
J gene: TRBJ1-1
CDR3 length: 16
D gene: NA

CDR3 DNA: TGTGCCAGCCCAGGGGATATCTATGGCTACACCTTC
CDR3 protein: CASPGDIYGYTF
clone size: few
V gene: TRBV6-1
J gene: TRBJ1-2
CDR3 length: 12
D gene: NA

CDR3 DNA: TGTGCCAGCAGCTTCGGCAGGGGGGCCCCCTACGAGCAGTACTTC
CDR3 protein: CASSFGRGAPYEQYF
clone size: NA
V gene: TRBV13
J gene: TRBJ2-7
CDR3 length: 15
D gene: NA

CDR3 DNA: TGCGCCAGCAGCTTGGGCAGGCTAAGCTCCTACAATGAGCAGTTCTTC
CDR3 protein: CASSLGRLSSYNEQFF
clone size: few
V gene: TRBV5-1
J gene: TRBJ2-1
CDR3 length: 16
D gene: NA

CDR3 DNA: TGTGCCAGCAGTTTTACCCCCCTGTACAATGAGCAGTTCTTC
CDR3 protein: CASSFTPLYNEQFF
clone size: NA
V gene: TRBV12-3/TRBV12-4
J gene: TRBJ2-1
CDR3 length: 14
D gene: NA

CDR3 DNA: TGTGCCACCGATCCGGGACTAGCGGGAGAGGGGAGGTACAATGAGCAGTTCTTC
CDR3 protein: CATDPGLAGEGRYNEQFF
clone size: NA
V gene: TRBV19
J gene: TRBJ2-1
CDR3 length: 18
D gene: TRBD2

CDR3 DNA: TGTGCCAGCAGTTATGGGACTAGCGGGATTAACTCCTACAATGAGCAGTTCTTC
CDR3 protein: CASSYGTSGINSYNEQFF
clone size: NA
V gene: TRBV6-5
J gene: TRBJ2-1
CDR3 length: 18
D gene: TRBD2

CDR3 DNA: TGTGCCAGCAGTTTAACAATGATCAATGAGCAGTTCTTC
CDR3 protein: CASSLTMINEQFF
clone size: NA
V gene: TRBV12-3/TRBV12-4
J gene: TRBJ2-1
CDR3 length: 13
D gene: NA